This T cell receptor beta chain was sequenced in a study of cytomegalovirus exposure and HLA in healthy donors. Study results and caveats: As a later analysis showed, a missense DCLRE1C variant was linked to trimming of TCR beta V- and J-genes. In a later analysis, at a false discovery rate of 0.05, 17,000 or so TCR beta sequences were associated with HLA alleles. Cytomegalovirus-associated status was assigned to 164 TCR beta chains.

Nominally healthy donors provided the samples, though records likely missed some immune exposures. Germline-derived CDR1 and CDR2 are MGHRA and YSYEKL. CDR3 size: 15 residues. The V gene end was trimmed by 4 bases and the J gene end by 1 base; junction bases not matched to a gene: 6. The PCR had 60 Vbeta and 13 Jbeta primers. Clones were sequenced by immunoSEQ multiplex PCR, and TCRdb holds only the in-frame ones, with some missing. The data hold 150,000 to 200,000 clones, with around 77% observed a single time. As concerns this clone: The antigen is not known.

The chain carries TRBV4-1 and TRBJ1-1, with 7 positions matching TRBD1. The receptor comes from a female donor in good health and CMV-seronegative. Sequenced material: PBMCs. DNA of the CDR3: TGCGCCAGCAGCCCTATGGGACAGCAGAACACTGAAGCTTTCTTT. Its translation: CASSPMGQQNTEAFF.